One and the same sample provided the 16 T cell receptor beta chains below, sequenced in a study of T cells after yellow fever vaccination (dated by TCRdb to between 2018 and 2021). Libraries were prepared through 5' RACE. Sequenced on an Illumina NovaSeq 6000. TCRdb trimmed the raw reads at Q25, called clones with MiXCR and kept productive beta chains. For every CDR3 protein sequence, its rows merge into one entry that carries the most common genes and DNA. For this sample the table gives roughly 340,000 distinct CDR3 sequences, of which roughly 4.3% were detected only once. Around 24% of the sample comes from the top ten. The sample's treatment or condition label, decoded: live attenuated yellow fever vaccine strain. The specimen was PBMCs, collected 5 days after the yellow fever booster vaccination. The receptors here all came from a man aged 18 to 29 who received the YFV17D yellow fever vaccine.

This clonotype was observed a few times. V usage is TRBV4-1 and J usage is TRBJ2-1; the D is unclear. With 0 bases removed from V and 11 bases from J, the gap between germline ends came to 11 bases. Germline V gene sequence: CDR1 MGHRA, CDR2 YSYEKL. This CDR3 has 13 amino acids. The CDR3 spells CASSQDQPTKQFF. The CDR3 DNA reads as TGCGCCAGCAGCCAAGATCAGCCCACCAAGCAGTTCTTC.

There are a few counts of this clonotype. This chain connects TRBV6-5 to TRBJ1-1, with D possibly being TRBD1 (5 bases). CDR1 is MNHEY, CDR2 SVGAGI, per germline. The CDR3 contains 14 residues. V shed 0 bases and J shed 4 bases, with 9 bases lying between them. CDR3 amino acids: CASSYSWGGTEAFF. CDR3 DNA sequence: TGTGCCAGCAGTTACTCTTGGGGCGGCACTGAAGCTTTCTTT.

This clonotype was detected a few times. The V call is TRBV5-1, the J call TRBJ2-3; 11 bases match TRBD2. V dropped 4 bases and J dropped 3; count of bases not matched to a gene: 7. This CDR3 is built from 16 residues. Germline V gene lookup returns CDR1 SGHRS and CDR2 YFSETQ. The CDR3 is CASSTLAGGTTDTQYF. In DNA, the CDR3 is TGCGCCAGCAGCACCCTAGCGGGGGGAACTACAGATACGCAGTATTTT.

This clonotype was seen more than once but under ten times. J is TRBJ1-1 and V is TRBV10-3; D might be TRBD1 (5 bases). The V gene's germline CDR1 is ENHRY and CDR2 SYGVKD. Trimming removed 3 bases from V and 0 bases from J, with 17 bases in between. This CDR3 region has 17 residues. The chain's CDR3 is CAISDPQRMGLNTEAFF. The CDR3 DNA reads TGTGCCATCAGTGACCCACAACGCATGGGGCTGAACACTGAAGCTTTCTTT.

This clonotype was found a few times. J is TRBJ1-1 and V is TRBV5-1; the match to TRBD1 covers 7 bases. Germline V gene sequence: CDR1 SGHRS, CDR2 YFSETQ. The CDR3 spans 15 residues. J lost 0 bases, V lost 1 base, and 3 bases had no gene match. The CDR3 here is CASSLRTGLNTEAFF. CDR3 DNA sequence: TGCGCCAGCAGCTTGAGGACAGGCTTGAACACTGAAGCTTTCTTT.

The rearrangement joins TRBV6-2 or TRBV6-3 to TRBJ2-7; no definite D call. The V gene lost 2 bases and the J gene lost 4 bases, with 12 bases spanning the gap. The germline gives CDR1 MNHEY, CDR2 SVGEGT. The CDR3 is made up of 14 amino acids. CDR3 sequence (DNA): TGTGCCAGCAGTTACGCCGGGTACTTGTACGAGCAGTACTTC. Translating gives CASSYAGYLYEQYF.

This chain uses TRBV12-3 or TRBV12-4 with TRBJ2-1, with D possibly being TRBD1 (5 bases). The CDR3 is made up of 12 amino acids. V lost 6 bases to trimming and J lost 14 bases, with 17 bases between them. The CDR3 nucleotides read TGTGCCAGCAGCCGAACACAAATAGGGGAGTTCTTC. It codes for CASSRTQIGEFF.

The V and J genes are TRBV20-1 and TRBJ1-2; 8 bases map to TRBD1. This CDR3 spans 15 amino acids. The V and J ends lost 1 base and 8 bases, in that order; junction bases with no gene match: 12. Germline V gives CDR1 DFQATT, CDR2 SNEGSKA (reference sequence). CDR3 coding DNA: TGCAGTGCTAGAGTTCCGACAGGGGAAGAGTCCGGCTACACCTTC. It codes for CSARVPTGEESGYTF.

This clonotype came up a few times. The chain combines TRBV20-1 with TRBJ2-5; 10 nucleotides agree with TRBD2. The CDR3 is made up of 15 amino acids. Germline assignment: CDR1 DFQATT and CDR2 SNEGSKA (reference sequence). V shed 3 bases, J shed 4 bases, and the junction held 8 bases outside the gene matches. DNA for the CDR3: TGCAGTGCTAGCAAGCGGGGGGGTGTAGGAGAGACCCAGTACTTC. Amino acid sequence: CSASKRGGVGETQYF.

This clonotype appeared a few times. The chain uses TRBV30 and TRBJ2-5; 8 bases line up with TRBD2. This CDR3 spans 14 amino acids. V lost 4 bases to trimming and J lost 4 bases; unmatched junction nucleotides: 8. CDR1 and CDR2 from the germline V gene are GTSNPN and SVGIG (reference sequence). The CDR3, as DNA: TGTGCCTGGATCCCAGCGGGGGTTGGAGAGACCCAGTACTTC. It encodes CAWIPAGVGETQYF.

This clonotype was counted a few times. The genes are TRBV7-2 and TRBJ2-5, with TRBD1 matching 9 bases. The CDR3 consists of 14 residues. After removal of 5 bases from V and 6 bases from J, the junction contained 7 bases not matched to a gene. CDR1 is SGHTA, CDR2 FQGNSA, per germline. CDR3 sequence: CASSPLDRGQTQYF. In DNA, the CDR3 is TGTGCCAGCAGCCCCCTGGACAGGGGACAGACCCAGTACTTC.

The chain links TRBV20-1 to TRBJ2-1; 9 bases are a match to TRBD2. Germline CDR1 reads DFQATT; CDR2 reads SNEGSKA (reference sequence). Trimming took 6 bases from V and 0 from J; bases not matched to a gene: 9. The CDR3 runs 16 residues. CDR3 coding DNA: TGCAGTGCACCATCTAGCGGGGCGAGCTCCTACAATGAGCAGTTCTTC. This codes for CSAPSSGASSYNEQFF.

This clonotype came up a few times. The chain employs TRBV2 and TRBJ1-5, with D perhaps TRBD1 (5 bases). Germline lookup yields CDR1 SNHLY and CDR2 FYNNEI. This CDR3 spans 16 amino acids. Trimming left V 8 bases short and J 1 base short, with 18 bases between. DNA of the CDR3: TGTGCCAGCGCCGGGCTTCGACAGAAAAGCAATCAGCCCCAGCATTTT. Amino acid sequence: CASAGLRQKSNQPQHF.

This clonotype was detected a few times. V usage is TRBV20-1 and J usage is TRBJ2-3, with unresolved D. Trimming cost V 6 bases and J 2 bases, with 12 bases left between them. Germline V CDR1 and CDR2: DFQATT, SNEGSKA (reference sequence). This CDR3 has 13 amino acids. CDR3 protein: CSAVELLTDTQYF. In nucleotides, the CDR3 is TGCAGTGCGGTAGAGCTACTCACAGATACGCAGTATTTT.

The V call is TRBV18, the J call TRBJ2-3, with TRBD1 identical over 9 bases. CDR1 and CDR2 (germline): KGHSH, LQKENI. The V and J ends lost 3 bases and 0 bases, in that order; junction bases with no gene match: 4. This CDR3 comprises 16 residues. The CDR3 bases are TGTGCCAGCTCACCCCGGACAGGGGCAAGCACAGATACGCAGTATTTT. Translated, it gives CASSPRTGASTDTQYF.

This clonotype was detected a few times. This chain joins TRBV5-6 and TRBJ2-2, with D perhaps given as TRBD1 or TRBD2 (5 bases each). CDR3 length equals 15 residues. V was clipped by 4 bases and J by 5 bases, with 15 bases between them. The germline gives CDR1 SGHDT, CDR2 YYEEEE. The CDR3 here is CASSLRDWRTGELFF. The CDR3 nucleotides are TGTGCCAGCAGCCTCAGGGATTGGAGGACCGGGGAGCTGTTTTTT.